A selection of T cell receptor beta chains follows, all from one sample in a study of blood T cell repertoires in COVID-19. Profiling relied on immunoSEQ multiplex PCR, and the TCRdb table lists in-frame clones only, not all of them. The data show a few hundred thousand clones, 70% to 90% seen once. The sample was PBMCs or T cells enriched from blood (not recorded which). These TCRs come from a woman aged 18 to 35 who had recovered from COVID-19. Each CDR3 is given with its conserved first and last residue. Each record gives: J gene, V gene, CDR3 protein.

J gene: TRBJ2-3
V gene: TRBV6-5
CDR3 protein: CASSNRDRLTDTQYF

J gene: TRBJ2-1
V gene: TRBV7-2
CDR3 protein: CASSLQGLAWSEQFF

J gene: TRBJ1-1
V gene: TRBV7-8
CDR3 protein: CASSPRGSNTEAFF

J gene: TRBJ1-5
V gene: TRBV24-1
CDR3 protein: CATSARGSGASNQPQHF

J gene: TRBJ1-2
V gene: TRBV2
CDR3 protein: CASRRLTGASYGYTF

J gene: TRBJ1-1
V gene: TRBV9
CDR3 protein: CASSGRQGRNTEAFF

J gene: TRBJ1-4
V gene: TRBV30
CDR3 protein: CAWSLGASNEKLFF

J gene: TRBJ1-1
V gene: TRBV30
CDR3 protein: CAWSVTGDTEAFF

J gene: TRBJ1-4
V gene: TRBV27
CDR3 protein: CASSRDRASEKLFF

J gene: TRBJ2-2
V gene: TRBV7-3
CDR3 protein: CASSRTGDAGELFF

J gene: TRBJ2-7
V gene: TRBV28
CDR3 protein: CASRLSPGVPYF

J gene: TRBJ1-1
V gene: TRBV3-1/TRBV3-2
CDR3 protein: CASSQSETEAFF

J gene: TRBJ1-4
V gene: TRBV7-2
CDR3 protein: CASTEIPGLGEKLFF

J gene: TRBJ2-5
V gene: TRBV4-3
CDR3 protein: CASSQESQETQYF

J gene: TRBJ2-7
V gene: TRBV7-9
CDR3 protein: CASSPRSGGSYEQYF

J gene: TRBJ1-5
V gene: TRBV28
CDR3 protein: CASKMIDRVNQPQHF

J gene: TRBJ2-3
V gene: TRBV24-1
CDR3 protein: CATSPGQWTDTQYF

J gene: TRBJ1-2
V gene: TRBV6-5
CDR3 protein: CASSWTGRDYGYTF

J gene: TRBJ2-5
V gene: TRBV5-1
CDR3 protein: CASSFSGGLQETQYF

J gene: TRBJ2-5
V gene: TRBV27
CDR3 protein: CASSRDRGYQETQYF

J gene: TRBJ2-3
V gene: TRBV9
CDR3 protein: CASSEFAGVLDTQYF

J gene: TRBJ2-1
V gene: TRBV4-1
CDR3 protein: CASSQARGQEGNEQFF

J gene: TRBJ1-1
V gene: TRBV7-6
CDR3 protein: CASSSYDRAEVFF

J gene: TRBJ1-2
V gene: TRBV2
CDR3 protein: CASSAYGGTGYGYTF

J gene: TRBJ1-5
V gene: TRBV18
CDR3 protein: CASSWSESNQPQHF

J gene: TRBJ1-3
V gene: TRBV12-3/TRBV12-4
CDR3 protein: CASSQLGNTIYF

J gene: TRBJ1-1
V gene: TRBV18
CDR3 protein: CASSPDRGLLNTEAFF

J gene: TRBJ2-2
V gene: TRBV7-3
CDR3 protein: CASRMAGTSRGGELFF

J gene: TRBJ1-1
V gene: TRBV5-1
CDR3 protein: CASSPIPTENTEAFF

J gene: TRBJ2-5
V gene: TRBV5-6
CDR3 protein: CASSLFQGETQYF

J gene: TRBJ2-3
V gene: TRBV24-1
CDR3 protein: CATSGDRDSLTDTQYF

J gene: TRBJ2-1
V gene: TRBV29-1
CDR3 protein: CSVCANSGYEQFF

J gene: TRBJ1-1
V gene: TRBV9
CDR3 protein: CASSVEEGYTEAFF

J gene: TRBJ2-1
V gene: TRBV6-4
CDR3 protein: CASSDSAGGMNEQFF

J gene: TRBJ2-1
V gene: TRBV9
CDR3 protein: CASSVEGLAGGRAYNEQFF

J gene: TRBJ1-1
V gene: TRBV9
CDR3 protein: CASSRGQGIWTEAFF

J gene: TRBJ2-7
V gene: TRBV5-6
CDR3 protein: CASSSYYEQYF

J gene: TRBJ1-6
V gene: TRBV30
CDR3 protein: CAWGKGRSNSPLHF

J gene: TRBJ2-3
V gene: TRBV7-2
CDR3 protein: CASSSKTGGIPDTQYF

J gene: TRBJ2-5
V gene: TRBV18
CDR3 protein: CASSRQRGGQETQYF

J gene: TRBJ1-4
V gene: TRBV11-1
CDR3 protein: CASSFMGHRNEKLFF

J gene: TRBJ1-2
V gene: TRBV30
CDR3 protein: CAWTDYGGYTF

J gene: TRBJ2-7
V gene: TRBV5-4
CDR3 protein: CASSLARTGTFEQYF

J gene: TRBJ2-7
V gene: TRBV11-2
CDR3 protein: CASSTGQGYEQYF

J gene: TRBJ2-5
V gene: TRBV2
CDR3 protein: CASSEAWRGGGETQYF

J gene: TRBJ2-5
V gene: TRBV2
CDR3 protein: CASSEWPGQETQYF

J gene: TRBJ1-1
V gene: TRBV18
CDR3 protein: CASSPLRDRGLLEAFF

J gene: TRBJ2-7
V gene: TRBV6-2/TRBV6-3
CDR3 protein: CASSYLLGQNSYEQYF

J gene: TRBJ1-2
V gene: TRBV5-1
CDR3 protein: CASSLGQGDYGYTF

J gene: TRBJ1-1
V gene: TRBV18
CDR3 protein: CASSPASGREATEAFF

J gene: TRBJ2-4
V gene: TRBV21-1
CDR3 protein: CATLSGPGQGNIQYF

J gene: TRBJ2-7
V gene: TRBV7-2
CDR3 protein: CASSLAAQEFYEQYF

J gene: TRBJ2-1
V gene: TRBV27
CDR3 protein: CASSLLGGEQFF

J gene: TRBJ2-3
V gene: TRBV7-9
CDR3 protein: CASSEAPEPRNTQYF

J gene: TRBJ2-1
V gene: TRBV21-1
CDR3 protein: CASSKDETSGALGEQFF

J gene: TRBJ2-1
V gene: TRBV4-1
CDR3 protein: CASSQGATGGTGEQFF

J gene: TRBJ2-3
V gene: TRBV7-6
CDR3 protein: CASSPRDRGTDTQYF

J gene: TRBJ1-2
V gene: TRBV11-2
CDR3 protein: CASSSWTGRNGYTF